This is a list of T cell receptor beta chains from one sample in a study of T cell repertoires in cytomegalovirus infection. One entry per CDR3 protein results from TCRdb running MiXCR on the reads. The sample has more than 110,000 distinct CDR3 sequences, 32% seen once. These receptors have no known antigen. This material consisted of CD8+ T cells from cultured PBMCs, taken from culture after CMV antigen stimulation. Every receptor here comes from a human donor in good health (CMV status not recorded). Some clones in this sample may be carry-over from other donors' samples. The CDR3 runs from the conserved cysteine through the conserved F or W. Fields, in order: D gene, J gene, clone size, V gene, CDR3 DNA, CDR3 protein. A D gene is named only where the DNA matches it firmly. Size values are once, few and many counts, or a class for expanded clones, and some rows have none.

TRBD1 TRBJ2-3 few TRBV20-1 TGCAGTGCACCGGGACAGGTCTTCACAGATACGCAGTATTTT CSAPGQVFTDTQYF
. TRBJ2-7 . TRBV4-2 TGTGCCAGCAGCCAAGCGGGGGGCCCCGTCTACGAGCAGTACTTC CASSQAGGPVYEQYF
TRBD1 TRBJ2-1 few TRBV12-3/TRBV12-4 TGTGCCAGCAGTCCCCGGACAGGGGCATACAATGAGCAGTTCTTC CASSPRTGAYNEQFF
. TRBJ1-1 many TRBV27 TGTGCCAGCATAGCACTCCGGGAAACGGGGACTGAAGCTTTCTTT CASIALRETGTEAFF
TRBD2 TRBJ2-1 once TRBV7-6 TGTGCCAGCAGCCCGACACCGGGACTAGCCTACAATGAGCAGTTCTTC CASSPTPGLAYNEQFF
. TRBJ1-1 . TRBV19 TGTGCCAGCGCCCTGGGGACCGCGAACACTGAAGCTTTCTTT CASALGTANTEAFF
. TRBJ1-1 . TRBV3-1 TGTGCCAGCAGCCAAGATCCAGGGAAAGACGCTTTCTTT CASSQDPGKDAFF
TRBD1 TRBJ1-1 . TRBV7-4 TGTGCCAGCAGCTCTCAGACAGGGGGCTGGGGCACTGAAGCTTTCTTT CASSSQTGGWGTEAFF
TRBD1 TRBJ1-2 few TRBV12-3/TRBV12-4 TGTGCCAGCAGTTCACCGGGACAGTACTATGGCTACACCTTC CASSSPGQYYGYTF
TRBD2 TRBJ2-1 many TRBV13 TGTGCCAGCAGCGCCGGGACTAGCGGGCCTGGTGAGCAGTTCTTC CASSAGTSGPGEQFF
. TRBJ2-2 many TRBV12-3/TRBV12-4 TGTGCCAGCAGTTTTACCCACTTCGGTGGCGGGGAGCTGTTTTTT CASSFTHFGGGELFF
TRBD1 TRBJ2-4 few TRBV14 TGTGCCAGCAGCCAAGAACAGGGGGCCAGCATTCAGTACTTC CASSQEQGASIQYF
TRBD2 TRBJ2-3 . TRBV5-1 TGCGCCAGCAGCCCGTGGACTAGCGGGGGTTGGGTAGATACGCAGTATTTT CASSPWTSGGWVDTQYF